This TCR beta chain was captured by sequencing in a study of T-cell memory formation after mild COVID-19. Germline CDR1 SNHLY, CDR2 FYNNEI. V was cut by 6 bases and J by 6 bases, with 6 bases left in between. The CDR3 runs 11 residues. TCRdb analysed the 5' RACE reads with MiXCR anew, one entry per CDR3 protein. This sample has some 250,000 distinct CDR3 sequences, with approximately 9% found just once. Remarks on this clonotype: Its target is unknown.

Overall study results and limits: CD4+ bias marked clones expanding day 15 to 37, unlike balanced contracting clones.

Sequenced input: PBMCs or a T cell subset sorted from them (not recorded which). This receptor was identified in a man aged 18 to 30 who had mild COVID-19 (a few samples of this study predate the infection). Cell type and time point are not known. The rearrangement uses TRBV2 and TRBJ1-5; D remains ambiguous. The CDR3 DNA sequence: TGTGCCAGCAGATTGATTCAGCCCCAGCATTTT. This translates into CASRLIQPQHF.